The clone carrying this T cell receptor (beta chain) came up many times. Its antigen is not known. This specimen comes from a study of T cells after yellow fever vaccination. TCRdb reprocessed the 5' RACE reads with MiXCR, giving one entry per CDR3 protein. Of 90,000 to 130,000 distinct CDR3 sequences in the sample, 7% to 8.5% were seen once. Overall study results and limits: Post-booster repertoires again held most primary-vaccination clones (about 96% CD4, just under 90% CD8).

Germline loops: CDR1 WNHNN, CDR2 SYGVQD (reference sequence). The CDR3 covers 13 residues. V lost 0 bases to trimming and J lost 6 bases, with 5 bases between them. The chain couples TRBV10-1 to TRBJ2-2, with D hard to call. This sample comprised CD8+ T cells sorted from PBMCs, obtained 45 days after the yellow fever booster vaccination. The origin of this receptor is a man aged 30-40 years who received the YFV17D yellow fever vaccine. CDR3 protein: CASSESTAGELFF. The CDR3 nucleotides are TGCGCCAGCAGTGAGTCGACGGCCGGGGAGCTGTTTTTT.